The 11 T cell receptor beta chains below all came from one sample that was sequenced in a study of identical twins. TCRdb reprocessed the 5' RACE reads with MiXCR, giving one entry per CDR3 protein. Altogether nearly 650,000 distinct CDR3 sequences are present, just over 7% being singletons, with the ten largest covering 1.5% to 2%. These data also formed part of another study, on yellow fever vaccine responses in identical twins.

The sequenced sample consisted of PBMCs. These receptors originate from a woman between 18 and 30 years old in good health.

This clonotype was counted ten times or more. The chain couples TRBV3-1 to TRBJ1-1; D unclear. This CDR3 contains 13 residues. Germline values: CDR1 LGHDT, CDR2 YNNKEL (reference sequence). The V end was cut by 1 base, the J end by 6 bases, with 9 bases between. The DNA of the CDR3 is TGTGCCAGCAGCCAAGTGATAGGTCCTGAAGCTTTCTTT. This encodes CASSQVIGPEAFF.

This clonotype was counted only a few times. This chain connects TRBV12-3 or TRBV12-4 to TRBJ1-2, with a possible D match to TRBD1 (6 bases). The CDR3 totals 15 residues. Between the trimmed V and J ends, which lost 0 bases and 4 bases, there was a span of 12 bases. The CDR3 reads CASSLADSLPYGYTF. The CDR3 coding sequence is TGTGCCAGCAGTTTAGCGGACAGCCTACCCTATGGCTACACCTTC.

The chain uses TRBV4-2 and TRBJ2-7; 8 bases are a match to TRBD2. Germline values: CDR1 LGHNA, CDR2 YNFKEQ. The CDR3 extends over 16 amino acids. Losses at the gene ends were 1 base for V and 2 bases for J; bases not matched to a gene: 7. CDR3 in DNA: TGTGCCAGCAGCCAAGTATCACTAGCGGAGGCCTACGAGCAGTACTTC. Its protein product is CASSQVSLAEAYEQYF.

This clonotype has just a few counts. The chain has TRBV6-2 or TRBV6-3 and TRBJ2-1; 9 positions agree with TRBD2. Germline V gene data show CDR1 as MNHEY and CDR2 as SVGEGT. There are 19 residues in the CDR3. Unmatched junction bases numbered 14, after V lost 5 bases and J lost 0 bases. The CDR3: CASSTLSLREGHSYNEQFF. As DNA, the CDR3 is TGTGCCAGCAGTACTCTTAGCCTGCGGGAGGGCCACTCCTACAATGAGCAGTTCTTC.

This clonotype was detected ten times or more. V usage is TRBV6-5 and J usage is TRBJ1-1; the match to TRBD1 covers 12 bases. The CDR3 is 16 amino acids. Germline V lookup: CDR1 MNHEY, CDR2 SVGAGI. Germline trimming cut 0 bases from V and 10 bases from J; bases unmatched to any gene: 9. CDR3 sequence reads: CASSYSGGGQGARAFF. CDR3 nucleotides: TGTGCCAGCAGTTACTCGGGTGGGGGACAGGGGGCTCGAGCTTTCTTT.

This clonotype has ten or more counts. CDR3 protein: CASSTGAQNNEQFF. CDR3 DNA sequence: TGTGCCAGCAGCACCGGGGCCCAAAACAATGAGCAGTTCTTC. The J gene is TRBJ2-1, the V gene TRBV7-9; tentatively, D is TRBD1 or TRBD2 (5 bases each). The V and J ends lost 5 bases and 5 bases respectively, with 13 bases between them. This CDR3 contains 14 residues. CDR1 and CDR2 (germline): SEHNR, FQNEAQ (reference sequence).

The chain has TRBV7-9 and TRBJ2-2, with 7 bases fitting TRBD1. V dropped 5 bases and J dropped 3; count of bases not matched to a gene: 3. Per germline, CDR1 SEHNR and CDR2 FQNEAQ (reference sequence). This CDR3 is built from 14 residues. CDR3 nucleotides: TGTGCCAGCAGCACGGGGACAGACACCGGGGAGCTGTTTTTT. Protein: CASSTGTDTGELFF.

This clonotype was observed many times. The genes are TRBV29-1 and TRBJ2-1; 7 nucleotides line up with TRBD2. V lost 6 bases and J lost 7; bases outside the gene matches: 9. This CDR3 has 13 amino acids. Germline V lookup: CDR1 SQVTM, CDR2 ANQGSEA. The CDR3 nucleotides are TGCAGCGTCCATTGGGGAGGGTTTAATGAGCAGTTCTTC. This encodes CSVHWGGFNEQFF.

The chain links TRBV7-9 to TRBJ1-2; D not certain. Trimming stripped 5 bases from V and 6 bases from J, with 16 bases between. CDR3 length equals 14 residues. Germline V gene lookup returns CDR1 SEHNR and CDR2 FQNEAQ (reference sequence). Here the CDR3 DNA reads TGTGCCAGCAGCCCTAGTACGAGTTATAATGGCTACACCTTC. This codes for CASSPSTSYNGYTF.

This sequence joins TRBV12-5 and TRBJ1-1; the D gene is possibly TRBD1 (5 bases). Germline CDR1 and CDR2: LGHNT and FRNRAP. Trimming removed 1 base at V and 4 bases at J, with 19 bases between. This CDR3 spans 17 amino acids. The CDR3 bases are TGTGCTAGTGGTTTGGCCCTTATGGGGGGGGTGAGCACTGAAGCTTTCTTT. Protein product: CASGLALMGGVSTEAFF.

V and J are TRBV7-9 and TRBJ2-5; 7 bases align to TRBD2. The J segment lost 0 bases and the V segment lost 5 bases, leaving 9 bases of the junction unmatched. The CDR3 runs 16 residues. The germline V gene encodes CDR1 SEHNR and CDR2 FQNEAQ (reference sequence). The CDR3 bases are TGTGCCAGCAGCCCCTTACCGGGACTACACCAAGAGACCCAGTACTTC. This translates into CASSPLPGLHQETQYF.